Listed here are 5 T cell receptor beta chains from one sample, sequenced in a study of blood T cell repertoires in COVID-19. Method: immunoSEQ multiplex PCR; TCRdb's copy keeps in-frame clones and lacks some. The sample lists around 57,000 clones, 80% to 90% seen once, with approximately 3.7% in the top ten. The sequenced sample consisted of peripheral blood. The receptors come from a human donor in a cohort sampled during active COVID-19.

V gene TRBV9 combines with J gene TRBJ1-1; a possible D gene is TRBD1 (6 bases). The V and J ends lost 0 bases and 2 bases respectively, with 11 bases between them. CDR1 SGDLS and CDR2 YYNGEE come from the germline V gene. The CDR3 covers 15 residues. CDR3 nucleotides: TGTGCCAGCAGCGTAGTCCCACAGGGAAACACTGAAGCTTTCTTT. It codes for CASSVVPQGNTEAFF.

This sequence joins TRBV7-9 and TRBJ2-5; D possibly corresponds to TRBD1 (6 bases). The germline CDR1 and CDR2 sequences are SEHNR and FQNEAQ (reference sequence). The CDR3 contains 13 residues. Trimming shortened V by 6 bases and J by 6 bases, and 14 bases separated the two germline ends. As DNA, the CDR3 is TGTGCCAGCAGTCCCTCAGGGGATAAGACCCAGTACTTC. Translation gives CASSPSGDKTQYF.

J is TRBJ2-1 and V is TRBV19, with TRBD2 matching over 7 bases. The germline V gene encodes CDR1 LNHDA and CDR2 SQIVND (reference sequence). The CDR3 is 13 amino acids. V gave up 6 bases and J gave up 7 bases; unmatched junction bases: 6. CDR3 sequence: CASRLAGVNEQFF. CDR3 DNA: TGTGCCAGTAGGTTGGCGGGAGTAAATGAGCAGTTCTTC.

V usage is TRBV6-5 and J usage is TRBJ2-1, with 9 bases lining up with TRBD2. This CDR3 is 16 amino acids long. In germline, CDR1 is MNHEY, CDR2 SVGAGI. J lost 1 base, V lost 4 bases, and 5 bases had no gene match. The CDR3 DNA sequence: TGTGCCAGCAGTTCACGGAGCGGGGGGTCCTACAATGAGCAGTTCTTC. This codes for CASSSRSGGSYNEQFF.

This clone has more than one count but fewer than ten. The chain recombines TRBV27 with TRBJ2-1, with 10 bases aligning to TRBD1. The germline gives CDR1 MNHEY, CDR2 SMNVEV (reference sequence). Trimming removed 1 base from V and 7 bases from J; junction bases left unmatched: 1. This CDR3 has 14 amino acids. In DNA, the CDR3 is TGTGCCAGCAGTTTATGGGGACAGGGGAATGAGCAGTTCTTC. Its translation: CASSLWGQGNEQFF.